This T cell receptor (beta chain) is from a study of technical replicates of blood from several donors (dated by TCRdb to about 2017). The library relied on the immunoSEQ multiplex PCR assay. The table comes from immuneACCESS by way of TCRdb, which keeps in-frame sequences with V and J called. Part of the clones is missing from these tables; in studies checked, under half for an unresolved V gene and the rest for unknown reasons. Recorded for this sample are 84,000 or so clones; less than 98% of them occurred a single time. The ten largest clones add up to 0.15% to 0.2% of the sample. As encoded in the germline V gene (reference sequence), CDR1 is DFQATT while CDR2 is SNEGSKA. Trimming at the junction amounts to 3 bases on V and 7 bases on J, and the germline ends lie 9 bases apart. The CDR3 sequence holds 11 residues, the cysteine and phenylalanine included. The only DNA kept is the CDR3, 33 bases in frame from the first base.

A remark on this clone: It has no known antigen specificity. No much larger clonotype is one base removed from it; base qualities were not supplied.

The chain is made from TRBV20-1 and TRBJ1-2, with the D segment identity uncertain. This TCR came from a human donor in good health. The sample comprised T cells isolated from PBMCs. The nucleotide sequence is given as TGCAGTGCTAGGCGCGGGTTTGGCTACACCTTC. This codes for CSARRGFGYTF.